Described below is a single TCR beta chain sequence and its context. No antigen is known for it. The data were obtained in a study of post-analysis software for immune sequencing data. Whole-study context: The cohort encompassed relapsing-remitting, secondary progressive and progressive-relapsing multiple sclerosis disease courses. Study observations and caveats: TRBV segments more frequent in patients than in controls numbered about 5 and included TRBV5-6, TRBV5-1 and TRBV20-1.

TCR beta libraries were prepared from cDNA with unique molecular identifiers. TCRdb re-analysed the PCR reads in MiXCR, keeping a single row per CDR3 protein. The sample carries over 150,000 distinct CDR3 sequences, roughly 30% recorded once. This CDR3 region has 14 residues. Germline CDR1 reads WNHNN; CDR2 reads SYGVQD (reference sequence). V was clipped by 3 bases and J by 8 bases, with 13 bases between them. The chain recombines TRBV10-1 with TRBJ2-2; no clear D gene. The sequenced sample was blood. This clonotype was sampled from a girl aged 5-17 years with multiple sclerosis. CDR3 in DNA: TGCGCCAGCAGTGAAACGGGCGAGCGAGGGGAGCTGTTTTTT. Amino acid sequence: CASSETGERGELFF.